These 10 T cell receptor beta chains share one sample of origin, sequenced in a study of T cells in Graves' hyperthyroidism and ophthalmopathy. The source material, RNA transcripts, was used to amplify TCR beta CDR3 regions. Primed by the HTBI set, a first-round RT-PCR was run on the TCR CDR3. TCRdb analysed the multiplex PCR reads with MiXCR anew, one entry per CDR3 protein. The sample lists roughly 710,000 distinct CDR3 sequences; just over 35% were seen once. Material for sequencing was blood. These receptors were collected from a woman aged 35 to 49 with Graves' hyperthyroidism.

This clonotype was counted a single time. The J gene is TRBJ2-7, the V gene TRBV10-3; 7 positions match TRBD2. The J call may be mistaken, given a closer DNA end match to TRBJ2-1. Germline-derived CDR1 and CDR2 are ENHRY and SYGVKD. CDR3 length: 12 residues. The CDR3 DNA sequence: TGTGCCACCGCGGGAGTTCCGAACGAGCAGTTCTTC. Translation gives CATAGVPNEQFF.

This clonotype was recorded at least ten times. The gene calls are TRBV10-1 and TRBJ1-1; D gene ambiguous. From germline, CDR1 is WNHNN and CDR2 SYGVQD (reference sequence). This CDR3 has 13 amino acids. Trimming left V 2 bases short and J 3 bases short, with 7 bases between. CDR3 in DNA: TGCGCCAGCAGTGAGCTCGCCCACACTGAAGCTTTCTTT. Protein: CASSELAHTEAFF.

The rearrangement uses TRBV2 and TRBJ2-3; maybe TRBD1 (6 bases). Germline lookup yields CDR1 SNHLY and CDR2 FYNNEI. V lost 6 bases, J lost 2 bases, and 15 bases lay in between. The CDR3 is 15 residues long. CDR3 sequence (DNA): TGTGCCAGCAGCTTCACAGGGAGACCCACAGATACGCAGTATTTT. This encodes CASSFTGRPTDTQYF.

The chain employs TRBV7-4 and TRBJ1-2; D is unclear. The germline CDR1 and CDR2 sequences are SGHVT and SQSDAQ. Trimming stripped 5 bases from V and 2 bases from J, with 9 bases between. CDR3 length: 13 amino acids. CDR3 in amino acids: CASSRVENYGYTF. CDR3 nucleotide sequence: TGTGCCAGCAGCCGTGTGGAAAACTATGGCTACACCTTC.

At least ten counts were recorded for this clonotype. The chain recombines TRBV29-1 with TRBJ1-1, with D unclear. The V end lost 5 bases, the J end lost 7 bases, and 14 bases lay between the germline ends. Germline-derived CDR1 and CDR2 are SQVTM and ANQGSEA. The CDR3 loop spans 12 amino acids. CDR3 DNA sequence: TGCAGCGTTAAGGCGGGCAGAATTGAAGCTTTCTTT. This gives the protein CSVKAGRIEAFF.

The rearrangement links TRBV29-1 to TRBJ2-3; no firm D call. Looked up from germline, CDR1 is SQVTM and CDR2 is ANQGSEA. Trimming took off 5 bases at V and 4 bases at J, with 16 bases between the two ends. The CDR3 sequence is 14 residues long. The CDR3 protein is CSVNEWGRADTQYF. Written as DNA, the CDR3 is TGCAGCGTTAATGAGTGGGGTAGGGCAGATACGCAGTATTTT.

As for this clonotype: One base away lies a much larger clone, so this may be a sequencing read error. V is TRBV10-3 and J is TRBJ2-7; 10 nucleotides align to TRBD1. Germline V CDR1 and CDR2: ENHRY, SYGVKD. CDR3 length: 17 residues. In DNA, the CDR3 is TGTACCATCAGGCCCGGGACAGGGGACACTTCCCCCTACGAGCAGTACTTC. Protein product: CTIRPGTGDTSPYEQYF.

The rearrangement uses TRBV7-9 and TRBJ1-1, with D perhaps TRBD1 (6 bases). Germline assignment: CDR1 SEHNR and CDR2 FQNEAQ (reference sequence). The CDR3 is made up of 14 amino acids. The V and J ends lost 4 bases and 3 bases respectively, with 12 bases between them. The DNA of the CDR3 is TGTGCCAGCAGCTCCGGGACATTCTACACTGAAGCTTTCTTT. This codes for CASSSGTFYTEAFF.

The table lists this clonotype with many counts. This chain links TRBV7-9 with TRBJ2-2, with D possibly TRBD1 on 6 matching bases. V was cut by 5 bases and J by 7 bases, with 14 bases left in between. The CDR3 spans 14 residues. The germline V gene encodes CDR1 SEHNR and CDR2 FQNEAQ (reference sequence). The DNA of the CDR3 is TGTGCCAGCAGCGTCGCAGGGGATAGCGGGGAGCTGTTTTTT. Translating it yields CASSVAGDSGELFF.

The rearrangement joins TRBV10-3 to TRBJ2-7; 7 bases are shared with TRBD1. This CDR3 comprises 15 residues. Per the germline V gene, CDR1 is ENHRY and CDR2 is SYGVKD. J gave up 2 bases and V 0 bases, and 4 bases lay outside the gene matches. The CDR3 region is CAISESKGQTYEQYF. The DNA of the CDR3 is TGTGCCATCAGTGAGTCTAAGGGACAGACCTACGAGCAGTACTTC.